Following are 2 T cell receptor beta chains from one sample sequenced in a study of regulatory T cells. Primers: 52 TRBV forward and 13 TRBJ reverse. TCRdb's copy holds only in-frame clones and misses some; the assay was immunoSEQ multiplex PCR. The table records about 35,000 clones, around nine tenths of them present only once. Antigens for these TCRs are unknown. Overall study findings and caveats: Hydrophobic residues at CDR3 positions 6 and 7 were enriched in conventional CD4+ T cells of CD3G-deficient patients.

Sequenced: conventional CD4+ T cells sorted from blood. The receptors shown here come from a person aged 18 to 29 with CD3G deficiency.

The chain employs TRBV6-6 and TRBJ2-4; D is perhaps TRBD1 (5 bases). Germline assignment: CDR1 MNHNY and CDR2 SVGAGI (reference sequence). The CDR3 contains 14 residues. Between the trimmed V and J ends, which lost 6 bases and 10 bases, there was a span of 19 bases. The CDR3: CASSPEGTGRIQYF. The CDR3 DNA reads TGTGCCAGCAGCCCCGAAGGAACAGGACGAATTCAGTACTTC.

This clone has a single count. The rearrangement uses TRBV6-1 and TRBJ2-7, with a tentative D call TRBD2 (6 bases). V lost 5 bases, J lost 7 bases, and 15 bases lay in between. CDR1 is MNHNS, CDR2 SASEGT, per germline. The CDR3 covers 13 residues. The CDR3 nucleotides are TGTGCCAGCAGTCGACGGGCTCGGGAGGAGCAGTACTTC. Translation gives CASSRRAREEQYF.